This record looks at one T cell receptor beta chain sequence and its context. These data originate in a study of cytomegalovirus exposure and HLA in healthy donors. On the study more broadly: An early release of data contained 80 million to 85 million unique TCRs, which came from HLA-typed donors.

Primers for the PCR totalled 60 Vbeta and 13 Jbeta. The method was immunoSEQ multiplex PCR; TCRdb's version includes in-frame clones alone and lacks a portion of them. The sample yields about 110,000 clones, approximately 83% seen once. Germline V gene data show CDR1 as MGHDK and CDR2 as SYGVNS. The V end lost 4 bases, the J end lost 5 bases, and 12 bases lay between the germline ends. The CDR3 runs to 15 residues. The sequenced sample was PBMCs. The TCR sequence derives from a man in his forties in good health and CMV-seronegative. The V and J genes are TRBV25-1 and TRBJ1-6; D possibly corresponds to TRBD1 (5 bases). CDR3 DNA sequence: TGTGCCAGCAGTGCCGGACATGTTAATAATTCACCCCTCCACTTT. As protein: CASSAGHVNNSPLHF.